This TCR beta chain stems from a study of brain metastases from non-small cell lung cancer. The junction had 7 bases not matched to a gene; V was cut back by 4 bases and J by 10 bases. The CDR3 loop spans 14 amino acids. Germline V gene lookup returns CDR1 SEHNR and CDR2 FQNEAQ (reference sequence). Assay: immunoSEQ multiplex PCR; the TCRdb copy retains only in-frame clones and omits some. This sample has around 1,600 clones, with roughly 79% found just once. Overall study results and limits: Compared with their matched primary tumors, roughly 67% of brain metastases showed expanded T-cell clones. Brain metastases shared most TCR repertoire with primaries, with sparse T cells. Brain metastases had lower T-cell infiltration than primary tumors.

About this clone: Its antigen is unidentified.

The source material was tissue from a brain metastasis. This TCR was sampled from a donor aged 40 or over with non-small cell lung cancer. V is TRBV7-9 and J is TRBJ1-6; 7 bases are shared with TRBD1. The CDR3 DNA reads TGTGCCAGCAGCTCGACAGGGTTTGGGTCACCCCTCCACTTT. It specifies CASSSTGFGSPLHF.